The rows below give T cell receptor beta chains drawn from one sample of a study of blood T cell repertoires in COVID-19. Only in-frame clones appear in the TCRdb table, and some are missing; sequencing was by immunoSEQ multiplex PCR. Among roughly 150,000 clones listed, about 85% were seen once. The material sequenced was peripheral blood. Source of these receptors: a man at least 80 years old with COVID-19, enrolled during active disease. Both conserved end residues are part of each CDR3. Each record gives: J gene, clone size, V gene, D gene, CDR3 DNA, CDR3 protein. The D gene is left open where the match is weak. Clone size appears in some rows only: once, few, many, or a class for an expanded clone.

TRBJ1-3 | NA | TRBV10-3 | TRBD1 | TGTGCCGTTGGGACAGGTGGAAACACCATATATTTT | CAVGTGGNTIYF
TRBJ2-2 | NA | TRBV18 | NA | TGTGCCAGCTCAGGGCAGGGGATCGGCACCGGGGAGCTGTTTTTT | CASSGQGIGTGELFF
TRBJ2-2 | once | TRBV3-1/TRBV3-2 | NA | TGTGCCAGCAGCCAGGGGGGGGCATCGAACACCGGGGAGCTGTTTTTT | CASSQGGASNTGELFF
TRBJ2-3 | NA | TRBV7-9 | NA | TGTGCCAGCAGCTCATGGGACTGGACCACAGATACGCAGTATTTT | CASSSWDWTTDTQYF
TRBJ1-1 | NA | TRBV5-1 | TRBD1 | TGCGCCAGCAGCCCCAATTCTGGGACAGGGTCAACCGAAGCTTTCTTT | CASSPNSGTGSTEAFF
TRBJ2-3 | NA | TRBV10-1 | NA | TGCGCCAGCAGGGGCGCAGGGCCCGGCACAGATACGCAGTATTTT | CASRGAGPGTDTQYF
TRBJ1-1 | once | TRBV7-8 | TRBD1 | TGTGCCAGCAGTCCTCAACGTACAGGGGACACTGAAGCTTTCTTT | CASSPQRTGDTEAFF
TRBJ2-5 | NA | TRBV11-2 | TRBD2 | TGTGCCAGCAGCTTAGGAGTTCGGGGGGGCTCCGAGACCCAGTACTTC | CASSLGVRGGSETQYF
TRBJ1-2 | NA | TRBV14 | TRBD1 | TGTGCCAGCAGTTACAGAGGACAGGGGGCTTCCGGCTACACCTTC | CASSYRGQGASGYTF
TRBJ1-5 | NA | TRBV19 | NA | TGTGCCAGTAGTAACCAGGGTAGGGGTCAGCCCCAGCATTTT | CASSNQGRGQPQHF
TRBJ2-1 | NA | TRBV19 | TRBD1 | TGTGCCAGTAGTATAGGAGGACAGGGGGCCTACAATGAGCAGTTCTTC | CASSIGGQGAYNEQFF
TRBJ1-1 | once | TRBV12-3/TRBV12-4 | NA | TGTGCCAGCAGTGCACATCAGAACACTGAAGCTTTCTTT | CASSAHQNTEAFF
TRBJ1-2 | NA | TRBV7-2 | TRBD1 | TGTGCCAGCAGCTCCTCGGGACAGGGCCATGGCTACACCTTC | CASSSSGQGHGYTF
TRBJ1-2 | NA | TRBV5-5 | TRBD1 | TGTGCCAGCAGCTCCGGACAGGGCTATGGCTACACCTTC | CASSSGQGYGYTF
TRBJ1-2 | NA | TRBV4-2 | NA | TGTGCCAGCAGCCAAGACAGGGGTGGCTACACCTTC | CASSQDRGGYTF
TRBJ1-2 | NA | TRBV10-1 | NA | TGCGCCAGCGACAAAGGGGGGGACTATGGCTACACCTTC | CASDKGGDYGYTF
TRBJ2-2 | few | TRBV19 | TRBD1 | TGTGCCAGTAGTATCGGGCAGGGGGCTGGCACCGGGGAGCTGTTTTTT | CASSIGQGAGTGELFF
TRBJ1-1 | NA | TRBV7-8 | TRBD1 | TGTGCCAGCAGCAGCGACAGGGGACTCACTGAAGCTTTCTTT | CASSSDRGLTEAFF
TRBJ2-5 | NA | TRBV5-1 | NA | TGCGCCAGCAGCTCGGGCGGGGCCCAAGAGACCCAGTACTTC | CASSSGGAQETQYF
TRBJ2-5 | NA | TRBV13 | NA | TGTGCCAGCAGCTCCAGGACTGGGAGAGAGACCCAGTACTTC | CASSSRTGRETQYF
TRBJ1-1 | few | TRBV5-1 | TRBD1 | TGCGCCAGCGACCCCGGGACAGGGGACATAATGAACACTGAAGCTTTCTTT | CASDPGTGDIMNTEAFF
TRBJ2-3 | NA | TRBV9 | TRBD2 | TGTGCCAGCAGCACCCTGGGGACTAGCGGGGGTAGAGATACGCAGTATTTT | CASSTLGTSGGRDTQYF
TRBJ2-1 | NA | TRBV23-1 | NA | TGCGCCGATCTAAATGAGCAGTTCTTC | CADLNEQFF
TRBJ1-2 | NA | TRBV5-1 | NA | TGCGCCAGCAGCTTGGCCGGGCAGGGCAACTATGGCTACACCTTC | CASSLAGQGNYGYTF
TRBJ1-4 | NA | TRBV10-3 | TRBD1 | TGTGCCATCAGTGAATCTTTGTCCGGGACAGGGGGCCCCGCAACTAATGAAAAACTGTTTTTT | CAISESLSGTGGPATNEKLFF
TRBJ2-7 | NA | TRBV6-5 | NA | TGCCTTGTTGGGGGCGGATACGAGCAGTACTTC | CLVGGGYEQYF
TRBJ2-7 | NA | TRBV2 | NA | TGTGCCAGCAATCTCCGGGATCCGCGCACCGAGCAGTACTTC | CASNLRDPRTEQYF
TRBJ2-3 | NA | TRBV2 | TRBD2 | TGTGCCAGTTCGACTAGCGGGGCCACAGATACGCAGTATTTT | CASSTSGATDTQYF